The 19 T cell receptor beta chains listed next were all sequenced from one sample in a study of post-analysis software for immune sequencing data. Study-wide results and caveats: About five TRBV segments appeared more often in patients than in controls, and TRBV5-6, TRBV5-1 and TRBV20-1 were among these.

Antigens of these TCRs are unknown. Researchers reported that TCR beta cDNA libraries carried unique molecular identifiers. One entry per CDR3 protein, called by TCRdb with MiXCR from the PCR reads. Seen here are 450,000 to 650,000 distinct CDR3 sequences, about 40% observed once, and the top ten hold around 1.7%. Sequenced: blood. The source is a girl aged 5 to 17 with multiple sclerosis.

This clonotype appeared a few times. V and J are TRBV7-2 and TRBJ2-3, with 8 bases lining up with TRBD2. J lost 1 base, V lost 5 bases, and 11 bases had no gene match. This CDR3 has 17 amino acids. Germline V CDR1 and CDR2: SGHTA, FQGNSA. The CDR3 protein is CASSPSSGAGGTDTQYF. The CDR3 DNA is TGTGCCAGCAGCCCGTCGTCTGGAGCGGGGGGCACAGATACGCAGTATTTT.

The chain joins TRBV7-9 to TRBJ2-5; tentatively, D is TRBD2 (6 bases). Germline V gene sequence: CDR1 SEHNR, CDR2 FQNEAQ (reference sequence). The V end was cut by 3 bases, the J end by 4 bases, with 21 bases between. This CDR3 is 17 amino acids long. DNA of the CDR3: TGTGCCAGCAGCTTCCTCCTCCGGGGGATGCGATTAGAGACCCAGTACTTC. This codes for CASSFLLRGMRLETQYF.

The rearrangement joins TRBV6-6 to TRBJ2-7; 7 nucleotides align to TRBD1. Germline V lookup: CDR1 MNHNY, CDR2 SVGAGI (reference sequence). This CDR3 has 16 residues. The ends lost 5 bases at V and 1 base at J; junction bases unmatched: 11. The CDR3 DNA sequence: TGTGCCAGCAGTGTATACTTCCGGGACAGTTCCTACGAGCAGTACTTC. Protein: CASSVYFRDSSYEQYF.

The J gene is TRBJ2-7, the V gene TRBV12-3 or TRBV12-4; TRBD1 aligns across 7 bases. Losses at the gene ends were 6 bases for V and 2 bases for J; bases not matched to a gene: 13. This CDR3 comprises 16 residues. CDR3 in DNA: TGTGCCAGCAGCAATCCGTCGACAGGGTGGGCCTACGAGCAGTACTTC. Amino acid sequence: CASSNPSTGWAYEQYF.

This clonotype was seen ten or more times. This chain joins TRBV12-3 or TRBV12-4 and TRBJ2-7; tentatively, D is TRBD2 (5 bases). Trimming shortened V by 6 bases and J by 1 base, and 13 bases separated the two germline ends. The CDR3 runs 14 residues. As DNA, the CDR3 is TGTGCCAGCAGACCCCCAGGAGGTTCCTACGAGCAGTACTTC. Translated, it gives CASRPPGGSYEQYF.

As to this clonotype: At one of its ends the junction is not consistent with the germline gene, which may arise from a read error. The chain links TRBV20-1 to TRBJ2-1; either TRBD1 or TRBD2 may supply D (5 bases each). The CDR3 has 17 residues. Germline V gene lookup returns CDR1 DFQATT and CDR2 SNEGSKA (reference sequence). The chain's CDR3 is CSARGLADMSSYNKQFF. DNA for the CDR3: TGCAGTGCTAGGGGGCTAGCCGACATGAGCTCCTACAATAAGCAGTTCTTC.

The CDR3: CASSLDGSSPLHF. DNA of the CDR3: TGTGCCAGCAGCTTAGACGGGAGCTCACCCCTCCACTTT. J is TRBJ1-6 and V is TRBV7-8; no reliable D call. CDR1 is SGHVS, CDR2 FQNEAQ, per germline. The CDR3 runs to 13 residues. The V and J ends lost 1 base and 10 bases respectively, with 8 bases between them. The whole variable domain, filled in from reference TRBV7-8 and TRBJ1-6, reads GAGVSQSPRYKVAKRGQDVALRCDPISGHVSLFWYQQALGQGPEFLTYFQNEAQLDKSGLPSDRFFAERPEGSVSTLKIQRTQQEDSAVYLCASSLDGSSPLHFGNGTRLTVT.

The chain joins TRBV20-1 to TRBJ1-1; maybe TRBD1 (6 bases). Germline CDR1 is DFQATT and CDR2 is SNEGSKA (reference sequence). Trimming left V 2 bases short and J 8 bases short, with 21 bases between. The CDR3 length is 15 residues. Written as DNA, the CDR3 is TGCAGTGCTAGACACCCATCACAGGGAGGGACGGAAGCTTTCTTT. Encoded protein: CSARHPSQGGTEAFF.

This clonotype was seen a few times. This chain joins TRBV6-5 and TRBJ1-4; no firm D call. The CDR3 runs to 15 residues. CDR1 MNHEY and CDR2 SVGAGI come from the germline V gene. Trimming left V 1 base short and J 0 bases short, with 6 bases between. The CDR3 protein is CASSYYPATNEKLFF. Written as DNA, the CDR3 is TGTGCCAGCAGTTACTACCCTGCAACTAATGAAAAACTGTTTTTT.

This chain links TRBV5-1 with TRBJ2-4, with D possibly TRBD1 on 6 matching bases. The last part of the DNA fits TRBJ2-7 better; the J call may be wrong. This CDR3 has 15 residues. Germline CDR1 SGHRS, CDR2 YFSETQ. The CDR3 nucleotides are TGCGCCAGCAGCTTGGGGGGGCAGTCTTTCAACGAGCAGTACTTC. Its translation is CASSLGGQSFNEQYF.

The rearrangement joins TRBV29-1 to TRBJ1-1, with D possibly being TRBD1 (5 bases). This CDR3 spans 12 amino acids. From germline, CDR1 is SQVTM and CDR2 ANQGSEA. V lost 5 bases to trimming and J lost 4 bases, with 11 bases between them. The CDR3 DNA is TGCAGCGTTCAGGGAGGGAGCACTGAAGCTTTCTTT. It specifies CSVQGGSTEAFF.

This chain links TRBV7-6 with TRBJ2-3; TRBD1 is a possible D gene (6 bases). Germline V CDR1 and CDR2: SGHVS, FNYEAQ. The V and J ends lost 5 bases and 4 bases respectively, with 16 bases between them. The CDR3 spans 15 residues. This CDR3 reads CASSPGQGNPDTQYF. The DNA for the CDR3 is TGTGCCAGCAGCCCGGGGCAGGGGAACCCAGATACGCAGTATTTT.

J is TRBJ2-3 and V is TRBV5-5; 8 bases map to TRBD1. V lost 6 bases and J lost 6; bases outside the gene matches: 9. The CDR3 is 14 amino acids. From germline, CDR1 is SGHKS and CDR2 YYEKEE (reference sequence). CDR3 region: CASNPGGAGDTQYF. The CDR3 coding sequence is TGTGCCAGCAACCCAGGGGGCGCGGGTGATACGCAGTATTTT.

The J gene is TRBJ2-1, the V gene TRBV12-3 or TRBV12-4; D gene unclear. V was pared by 3 bases and J by 7 bases, with 7 bases between. The CDR3 extends over 12 amino acids. The chain's CDR3 is CASSFGRNEQFF. CDR3 coding DNA: TGTGCCAGCAGTTTTGGTAGGAATGAGCAGTTCTTC.

There are a few counts of this clonotype. The gene calls are TRBV29-1 and TRBJ1-1; a weak D match, TRBD1 (6 bases). Trimming took 8 bases from V and 6 from J, leaving 19 bases between them. Germline V gives CDR1 SQVTM, CDR2 ANQGSEA. The length of the CDR3 is 13 residues. This CDR3 reads CSYLGAGLPEAFF. The CDR3 nucleotides read TGCAGCTATCTGGGGGCAGGGTTACCTGAAGCTTTCTTT.

A single count supports this clonotype. At one of its ends the junction is not consistent with the germline gene, which may arise from a read error. The CDR3 loop reads CASSDSTGPYNEQYF. The CDR3 nucleotides read TGTGCCAGCAGTGACTCGACCGGGCCCTACAATGAGCAGTACTTC. This chain uses TRBV6-5 with TRBJ2-5; unclear D gene. Germline V gene sequence: CDR1 MNHEY, CDR2 SVGAGI. This CDR3 region has 15 residues.

This clonotype was seen just once. This rearrangement joins TRBV7-7 to TRBJ2-1; D unclear. V was cut by 5 bases and J by 7 bases, with 12 bases left in between. This CDR3 contains 13 residues. Germline V gene lookup returns CDR1 SSHAT and CDR2 FNYEAQ (reference sequence). The CDR3 loop reads CASSANLMNEQFF. The CDR3 DNA sequence: TGTGCCAGCAGCGCAAATTTGATGAATGAGCAGTTCTTC.

This sequence joins TRBV4-1 and TRBJ2-1, with TRBD2 as a possible D gene (5 bases). CDR1 and CDR2 from the germline V gene are MGHRA and YSYEKL. V was clipped by 1 base and J by 9 bases, with 7 bases between them. This CDR3 is built from 12 residues. CDR3 sequence: CASSQAGSEQFF. For the CDR3, the DNA is TGCGCCAGCAGCCAAGCGGGGAGTGAGCAGTTCTTC.

This clonotype has more than one count but fewer than ten. The V gene is TRBV6-4, the J gene TRBJ1-1; D is uncertain. CDR1 is MRHNA and CDR2 is SNTAGT in the germline V gene. CDR3 length: 13 residues. The germline V and J ends were trimmed by 6 bases and 1 base, with 9 bases remaining between them. The CDR3 sequence: CASSSTQNTEAFF. CDR3 DNA sequence: TGTGCCAGCAGCTCCACACAGAACACTGAAGCTTTCTTT.